The 21 T cell receptor beta chains listed next were all sequenced from one sample in a study of blood T cell repertoires in COVID-19. Sequencing used immunoSEQ multiplex PCR; TCRdb keeps in-frame clones, though not all of them. The sample lists roughly 240,000 clones; 65% to 90% were seen once. The sample taken for sequencing was peripheral blood. Receptors originate from a woman aged 70-85 years with acute or convalescent COVID-19.

CDR3 sequence (DNA): TGTGCCAGCAGCCAAGAGACAGGGAATGAGCAGTTCTTC. It yields the protein CASSQETGNEQFF. The rearrangement joins TRBV4-2 to TRBJ2-1; 7 nucleotides align to TRBD1. Per the germline V gene, CDR1 is LGHNA and CDR2 is YNFKEQ. Trimming cost V 0 bases and J 7 bases; bases outside gene matches: 0. The CDR3 covers 13 residues.

The rearrangement links TRBV28 to TRBJ1-4; D is possibly TRBD1 (5 bases). The germline V gene has CDR1 MDHEN and CDR2 SYDVKM. V lost 5 bases, J lost 0 bases, and 13 bases lay in between. This CDR3 contains 16 residues. In DNA, the CDR3 is TGTGCCAGCAGTCCAAGGAGGGGTGCAACTAATGAAAAACTGTTTTTT. This gives the protein CASSPRRGATNEKLFF.

The V call is TRBV19, the J call TRBJ1-2; 12 bases fit TRBD1. The germline gives CDR1 LNHDA, CDR2 SQIVND (reference sequence). The CDR3 consists of 16 residues. V lost 5 bases and J lost 7; bases outside the gene matches: 11. The CDR3 DNA reads TGTGCCAGTAGTCCCCTCCGGGACAGGGGGCATCCTGGCTACACCTTC. It codes for CASSPLRDRGHPGYTF.

V usage is TRBV6-5 and J usage is TRBJ1-2; 8 bases match TRBD1. The CDR3 sequence is 15 residues long. From germline, CDR1 is MNHEY and CDR2 SVGAGI. V lost 6 bases and J lost 6; bases outside the gene matches: 12. The CDR3, as DNA: TGTGCCAGCAGACGGACAGGGAACAGTGGGGATGGCTACACCTTC. This translates into CASRRTGNSGDGYTF.

V and J are TRBV6-1 and TRBJ1-1; unclear D gene. The length of the CDR3 is 16 residues. CDR1 is MNHNS, CDR2 SASEGT, per germline. Trimming removed 4 bases from V and 5 bases from J, with 20 bases in between. The CDR3 DNA sequence: TGTGCCAGCAGTGGAGGAGCATGGGAGAAGAGAACTGAAGCTTTCTTT. Translating gives CASSGGAWEKRTEAFF.

The V gene is TRBV6-5, the J gene TRBJ1-1, with TRBD1 as a possible D gene (6 bases). Trimming left V 2 bases short and J 1 base short, with 14 bases between. From germline, CDR1 is MNHEY and CDR2 SVGAGI. The CDR3 has 16 amino acids. The CDR3 nucleotides read TGTGCCAGCAGTTACACTACAGGGCCTCGGAACACTGAAGCTTTCTTT. The encoded protein is CASSYTTGPRNTEAFF.

The V gene is TRBV5-1, the J gene TRBJ1-2; 10 nucleotides agree with TRBD1. The germline gives CDR1 SGHRS, CDR2 YFSETQ. CDR3 length: 15 amino acids. The trim removed 0 bases at V and 6 bases at J, leaving 5 bases unmatched. CDR3 bases: TGCGCCAGCAGCTTGGGACAGGGGGCGTTGGATGGCTACACCTTC. Encoded protein: CASSLGQGALDGYTF.

This clone occurred once. In DNA form, the CDR3 reads TGTGCCAGCAGCCAAGTTGCTGGGGTTTCAGGGGAGGGCGAGCAGTACTTC. This codes for CASSQVAGVSGEGEQYF. This chain connects TRBV3-1 (or the pseudogene TRBV3-2) to TRBJ2-7; D might be TRBD2 (7 bases). This CDR3 is 17 amino acids long. V was pared by 1 base and J by 6 bases, with 22 bases between. The V gene's germline CDR1 is LGHDT and CDR2 YNNKEL (reference sequence).

The chain joins TRBV28 to TRBJ2-4, with D perhaps matching TRBD1 (5 bases). The germline gives CDR1 MDHEN, CDR2 SYDVKM. CDR3 length equals 14 residues. Deletions cut 5 bases from V and 0 bases from J, with 8 bases between. The CDR3 DNA reads TGTGCCAGCAGTCGACAGATAGCCAAAAACATTCAGTACTTC. Translating it yields CASSRQIAKNIQYF.

The rearrangement links TRBV4-1 to TRBJ2-1; the match to TRBD1 covers 7 bases. The trim removed 1 base at V and 0 bases at J, leaving 9 bases unmatched. This CDR3 region has 18 residues. The germline V gene has CDR1 MGHRA and CDR2 YSYEKL. CDR3 coding DNA: TGCGCCAGCAGCCAAGCCGCTCCGACAGGGACCTCCTACAATGAGCAGTTCTTC. This translates into CASSQAAPTGTSYNEQFF.

This rearrangement joins TRBV14 to TRBJ1-1, with a weak D call TRBD1 (5 bases). The CDR3 spans 14 residues. V lost 0 bases, J lost 1 base, and 6 bases lay in between. Germline lookup yields CDR1 SGHDN and CDR2 FVKESK. The CDR3 spells CASSQETENTEAFF. The CDR3 DNA reads TGTGCCAGCAGCCAAGAGACAGAGAACACTGAAGCTTTCTTT.

The chain links TRBV29-1 to TRBJ2-5; 9 bases map to TRBD1. The germline V gene has CDR1 SQVTM and CDR2 ANQGSEA. This CDR3 is 14 amino acids long. Unmatched junction bases numbered 11, after V lost 8 bases and J lost 4 bases. The chain's CDR3 is CSFVRTGAGETQYF. DNA for the CDR3: TGCAGCTTTGTAAGGACAGGGGCCGGAGAGACCCAGTACTTC.

In DNA, the CDR3 is TGTGCCTGGAGTCAGCGGGGCCACACATATAATTCACCCCTCCACTTT. Protein sequence: CAWSQRGHTYNSPLHF. The chain combines TRBV30 with TRBJ1-6; a possible D gene is TRBD1 (5 bases). The CDR3 extends over 16 amino acids. V was clipped by 2 bases and J by 4 bases, with 15 bases between them. Germline V gives CDR1 GTSNPN, CDR2 SVGIG (reference sequence).

The genes are TRBV28 and TRBJ2-5; D is possibly TRBD1 (5 bases). CDR1 and CDR2 (germline): MDHEN, SYDVKM. Trimming removed 7 bases at V and 5 bases at J, with 11 bases between. CDR3 length: 12 residues. CDR3 DNA sequence: TGTGCCAGCACATGGGGCGTGGAGACCCAGTACTTC. Protein: CASTWGVETQYF. Looking up the rest from reference TRBV28 and TRBJ2-5 gives the full variable domain: DVKVTQSSRYLVKRTGEKVFLECVQDMDHENMFWYRQDPGLGLRLIYFSYDVKMKEKGDIPEGYSVSREKKERFSLILESASTNQTSMYLCASTWGVETQYFGPGTRLLVL.

The CDR3 loop is CASSERGGGLSDTQYF. The CDR3 DNA is TGTGCCAGCAGTGAAAGGGGCGGGGGCCTCTCAGATACGCAGTATTTT. V usage is TRBV2 and J usage is TRBJ2-3; a weak D match, TRBD2 (7 bases). Trimming shortened V by 2 bases and J by 4 bases, and 16 bases separated the two germline ends. Germline-derived CDR1 and CDR2 are SNHLY and FYNNEI. The CDR3 length is 16 residues.

This clone was observed a few times. The chain carries TRBV29-1 and TRBJ1-2, with TRBD1 as a possible D gene (5 bases). Looked up from germline, CDR1 is SQVTM and CDR2 is ANQGSEA. The CDR3 spans 14 residues. Trimming shortened V by 6 bases and J by 7 bases, and 21 bases separated the two germline ends. The DNA of the CDR3 is TGCAGCGTGCACTCGGGACTGCCGGGCCCTGGCTACACCTTC. Residues: CSVHSGLPGPGYTF. The whole variable domain, remainder taken from reference TRBV29-1 and TRBJ1-2, is SAVISQKPSRDICQRGTSLTIQCQVDSQVTMMFWYRQQPGQSLTLIATANQGSEATYESGFVIDKFPISRPNLTFSTLTVSNMSPEDSSIYLCSVHSGLPGPGYTFGSGTRLTVV.

CDR3: CASITGTAGSYEQYF. The CDR3 DNA reads as TGTGCCAGCATCACAGGGACAGCGGGCTCCTACGAGCAGTACTTC. This chain links TRBV6-6 with TRBJ2-7; tentatively, D is TRBD1 (7 bases). Germline assignment: CDR1 MNHNY and CDR2 SVGAGI (reference sequence). This CDR3 is built from 15 residues. V was shortened by 7 bases and J by 0 bases, with 16 bases between the two germline ends.

The rearrangement joins TRBV6-1 to TRBJ1-5; D remains unclear. CDR3 length: 16 amino acids. V was trimmed by 2 bases and J by 3 bases, leaving 14 bases between them. Germline V lookup: CDR1 MNHNS, CDR2 SASEGT. The CDR3, as DNA: TGTGCCAGCAGTGAACGCGTGGGCAATCTCAATCAGCCCCAGCATTTT. This gives the protein CASSERVGNLNQPQHF.

J is TRBJ2-1 and V is TRBV7-9, with 8 bases aligning to TRBD2. CDR1 and CDR2 from the germline V gene are SEHNR and FQNEAQ (reference sequence). V shed 4 bases and J 3 bases; nucleotides not matched to a gene: 5. CDR3 size: 15 residues. The chain's CDR3 is CASSSIAGYYNEQFF. CDR3 nucleotides: TGTGCCAGCAGCTCCATAGCGGGGTACTACAATGAGCAGTTCTTC. The whole variable domain, remainder taken from reference TRBV7-9 and TRBJ2-1, is DTGVSQNPRHKITKRGQNVTFRCDPISEHNRLYWYRQTLGQGPEFLTYFQNEAQLEKSRLLSDRFSAERPKGSFSTLEIQRTEQGDSAMYLCASSSIAGYYNEQFFGPGTRLTVL.

This chain joins TRBV10-3 and TRBJ2-6; 9 positions agree with TRBD1. CDR3 length equals 17 residues. The J segment lost 0 bases and the V segment lost 4 bases, leaving 4 bases of the junction unmatched. From germline, CDR1 is ENHRY and CDR2 SYGVKD. CDR3 loop: CAISAGQGFSGANVLTF. The CDR3, as DNA: TGTGCCATCAGTGCGGGACAGGGATTCTCTGGGGCCAACGTCCTGACTTTC.

This chain joins TRBV24-1 and TRBJ1-1; D is possibly TRBD1 (5 bases). Trimming cost V 4 bases and J 7 bases, with 12 bases left between them. CDR1 is KGHDR and CDR2 is SFDVKD in the germline V gene. CDR3 length: 13 amino acids. As DNA, the CDR3 is TGTGCCACCAGTGACCAAGGAAGGGGTGAAGCTTTCTTT. This translates into CATSDQGRGEAFF.